The 20 T cell receptor beta chains listed next were all sequenced from one sample in a study of T cells in Graves' hyperthyroidism and ophthalmopathy. The investigators amplified TCR beta CDR3 regions from RNA transcripts. Initially, a first-round RT-PCR of the TCR CDR3 employed the HTBI primer set. TCRdb used MiXCR to reprocess the multiplex PCR reads, holding one entry per CDR3 protein. The data hold about 400,000 distinct CDR3 sequences, with roughly an eighth observed a single time. The specimen was blood. These receptors came from a woman in her late teens or twenties with Graves' hyperthyroidism.

This clonotype showed up many times. The J gene is TRBJ2-3, the V gene TRBV2; TRBD2 matches at 10 bases. Per germline, CDR1 SNHLY and CDR2 FYNNEI. Trimming cost V 5 bases and J 1 base; bases outside gene matches: 3. The CDR3 length is 15 residues. In DNA, the CDR3 is TGTGCCAGCAGTCCCGGGACTAGCGGCACAGATACGCAGTATTTT. It yields the protein CASSPGTSGTDTQYF.

This clonotype was detected only a few times. This chain connects TRBV6-1 to TRBJ2-3; the D gene is possibly TRBD2 (6 bases). The germline V gene encodes CDR1 MNHNS and CDR2 SASEGT. CDR3 length equals 16 residues. Trimming removed 7 bases from V and 4 bases from J, with 21 bases in between. DNA for the CDR3: TGTGCCAGCACCTCCCGACTGGCGGGAAGGTCAGATACGCAGTATTTT. Protein product: CASTSRLAGRSDTQYF.

CDR3 amino acids: CASSTAPPYEQYF. In DNA, the CDR3 is TGTGCCAGCAGTACCGCCCCCCCCTACGAGCAGTACTTC. The chain carries TRBV27 and TRBJ2-7; D remains ambiguous. Germline values: CDR1 MNHEY, CDR2 SMNVEV (reference sequence). The CDR3 is made up of 13 amino acids. The V end lost 5 bases, the J end lost 2 bases, and 10 bases lay between the germline ends.

The table lists this clonotype with many counts. The chain has TRBV5-1 and TRBJ2-7; TRBD2 matches 12 bases. Germline-derived CDR1 and CDR2 are SGHRS and YFSETQ. V shed 6 bases, J shed 7 bases, and the junction held 11 bases outside the gene matches. CDR3 size: 15 residues. CDR3 loop: CASTILAGGTGEQYF. The CDR3 coding sequence is TGCGCCAGCACCATACTAGCGGGAGGCACAGGGGAGCAGTACTTC.

This clonotype showed up many times. V and J are TRBV9 and TRBJ2-1; TRBD1 might be the D (6 bases). Germline CDR1 reads SGDLS; CDR2 reads YYNGEE. This CDR3 is 17 amino acids long. Trimming cost V 0 bases and J 9 bases, with 22 bases left between them. DNA for the CDR3: TGTGCCAGCAGCGTAGAGCAGCCCCAGGGGAGAGTAGGTGAGCAGTTCTTC. This gives the protein CASSVEQPQGRVGEQFF.

About this clonotype itself: Being one base from a much bigger clone, this may be a read error. The chain has TRBV6-9 and TRBJ2-1, with TRBD1 matching over 7 bases. This CDR3 region has 15 residues. Trimming took 4 bases from V and 6 from J; bases not matched to a gene: 9. CDR1 and CDR2 (germline): MNHGY, SVAAGI. The CDR3 reads CASSLQGFGVNEQFF. The CDR3 bases are TGTGCCAGCAGTTTACAGGGGTTCGGGGTCAATGAGCAGTTCTTC.

This clonotype was counted many times. The V gene is TRBV6-1, the J gene TRBJ1-1, with 7 nucleotides matching TRBD1. This CDR3 has 13 amino acids. Germline V gives CDR1 MNHNS, CDR2 SASEGT. With 1 base clipped from V and 10 bases from J, the junction kept 6 bases outside the gene matches. This CDR3 reads CASSEEEGARAFF. CDR3 DNA sequence: TGTGCCAGCAGTGAAGAGGAGGGGGCGCGAGCTTTCTTT.

This clonotype has a handful of counts. This sequence joins TRBV3-1 and TRBJ1-5, with D possibly TRBD1 on 5 matching bases. Germline lookup yields CDR1 LGHDT and CDR2 YNNKEL (reference sequence). Trimming shortened V by 4 bases and J by 7 bases, and 17 bases separated the two germline ends. The CDR3 covers 15 residues. The CDR3 loop reads CASSPAGGFGQPQHF. Here the CDR3 DNA reads TGTGCCAGCAGCCCGGCCGGGGGATTTGGGCAGCCCCAGCATTTT.

This clonotype was counted at least ten times. The chain recombines TRBV2 with TRBJ2-2; tentatively, D is TRBD2 (5 bases). Trimming left V 7 bases short and J 1 base short, with 10 bases between. The germline V gene has CDR1 SNHLY and CDR2 FYNNEI. The CDR3 loop spans 14 amino acids. CDR3 sequence (DNA): TGTGCCAGCAAACGGACTGAGAACACCGGGGAGCTGTTTTTT. Its protein is CASKRTENTGELFF.

This clonotype has a count of ten or more. The chain has TRBV6-1 and TRBJ1-5, with 7 bases that match TRBD1. The V gene's germline CDR1 is MNHNS and CDR2 SASEGT. V lost 7 bases to trimming and J lost 0 bases; unmatched junction nucleotides: 6. The CDR3 is 15 residues long. In nucleotides, the CDR3 is TGTGCCAGCATGATAGGACAGGTTAGCAATCAGCCCCAGCATTTT. It specifies CASMIGQVSNQPQHF.

In this sample, this clonotype turned up many times. This rearrangement joins TRBV7-9 to TRBJ2-7; 11 bases are shared with TRBD1. With 3 bases clipped from V and 6 bases from J, the junction kept 7 bases outside the gene matches. This CDR3 comprises 15 residues. Germline loops: CDR1 SEHNR, CDR2 FQNEAQ (reference sequence). The CDR3 reads CASSLAGTGGFEQYF. CDR3 nucleotides: TGTGCCAGCAGCTTGGCCGGGACAGGGGGATTCGAGCAGTACTTC.

This clonotype appeared many times. The chain couples TRBV3-1 to TRBJ2-1; 7 nucleotides match TRBD2. Germline CDR1 reads LGHDT; CDR2 reads YNNKEL (reference sequence). This CDR3 spans 14 amino acids. V lost 6 bases to trimming and J lost 5 bases; unmatched junction nucleotides: 7. CDR3: CASSQLAGNNEQFF. CDR3 DNA sequence: TGTGCCAGCAGTCAATTAGCGGGCAACAATGAGCAGTTCTTC.

This clonotype was picked up many times. The rearrangement uses TRBV7-2 and TRBJ2-3; D possibly matches TRBD1 or TRBD2 (5 bases each). Trimming stripped 1 base from V and 0 bases from J, with 8 bases between. The germline V gene encodes CDR1 SGHTA and CDR2 FQGNSA. The CDR3 sequence is 15 residues long. The CDR3 loop reads CASSLVGPSTDTQYF. Written as DNA, the CDR3 is TGTGCCAGCAGCTTAGTGGGACCCAGCACAGATACGCAGTATTTT.

This clonotype was detected ten times or more. The chain combines TRBV11-2 with TRBJ2-3; D may be TRBD1 (6 bases). The germline gives CDR1 SGHAT, CDR2 FQNNGV. Trimming shortened V by 4 bases and J by 0 bases, and 17 bases separated the two germline ends. CDR3 length equals 17 residues. The CDR3 DNA follows: TGTGCCAGCAGCTCAGAGGGACACCTAACTAGCACAGATACGCAGTATTTT. Its translation: CASSSEGHLTSTDTQYF.

This clonotype was counted only a few times. The rearrangement links TRBV7-9 to TRBJ2-7; D is unresolved. CDR1 SEHNR and CDR2 FQNEAQ come from the germline V gene (reference sequence). V was pared by 5 bases and J by 5 bases, with 7 bases between. The CDR3 runs to 11 residues. CDR3: CASSPANEQYF. The CDR3 DNA reads as TGTGCCAGCAGCCCCGCGAACGAGCAGTACTTC.

There are a few counts of this clonotype. The rearrangement joins TRBV9 to TRBJ2-7; D unclear. Trimming took 4 bases from V and 3 from J, leaving 11 bases between them. This CDR3 comprises 13 residues. CDR1 SGDLS and CDR2 YYNGEE come from the germline V gene. The CDR3 region is CASSPSRDYEQYF. The CDR3 coding sequence is TGTGCCAGCAGCCCCTCGAGAGACTACGAGCAGTACTTC.

This clonotype appeared many times. The chain recombines TRBV2 with TRBJ2-5; the D is unclear. CDR1 is SNHLY and CDR2 is FYNNEI in the germline V gene. This CDR3 has 13 amino acids. V dropped 5 bases and J dropped 3 bases, with 10 bases sitting between them. Written as DNA, the CDR3 is TGTGCCAGCAGTCGTAACCGAGAAGAGACCCAGTACTTC. Amino acid sequence: CASSRNREETQYF.

This clonotype was seen ten or more times. V usage is TRBV6-2 or TRBV6-3 and J usage is TRBJ1-5, with D possibly TRBD1 on 5 matching bases. Per germline, CDR1 MNHEY and CDR2 SVGEGT. Trimming took 7 bases from V and 6 from J, leaving 19 bases between them. CDR3 length: 15 amino acids. The CDR3 region has the DNA TGTGCCAGCACCAACCCCGGGTGGGGGATTCAGCCCCAGCATTTT. Its translation is CASTNPGWGIQPQHF.

Ten or more counts support this clonotype. The genes are TRBV28 and TRBJ2-7, with D perhaps given as TRBD1 or TRBD2 (6 bases each). The germline V gene encodes CDR1 MDHEN and CDR2 SYDVKM. The CDR3 spans 14 residues. The ends were cut back, 8 bases at V and 0 bases at J, with 14 bases in the middle. CDR3 loop: CASLGGEISYEQYF. In nucleotides, the CDR3 is TGTGCCAGCTTGGGGGGCGAAATCTCCTACGAGCAGTACTTC. Together with reference TRBV28 and TRBJ2-7, the CDR3 gives the full variable domain: DVKVTQSSRYLVKRTGEKVFLECVQDMDHENMFWYRQDPGLGLRLIYFSYDVKMKEKGDIPEGYSVSREKKERFSLILESASTNQTSMYLCASLGGEISYEQYFGPGTRLTVT.

This clonotype was observed at least ten times. This chain uses TRBV20-1 with TRBJ2-4, with no clear D. From germline, CDR1 is DFQATT and CDR2 SNEGSKA (reference sequence). The CDR3 is 10 residues long. Between the trimmed V and J ends, which lost 1 base and 9 bases, there was a span of 4 bases. The CDR3 DNA follows: TGCAGTGCTAGAGCGGGCATTCAGTACTTC. Translation gives CSARAGIQYF.